This T cell receptor beta chain was sequenced during a study of blood T cell repertoires in COVID-19. About the research overall: Researchers got acute and convalescent COVID-19 samples from the United States, Italy and Spain. PBMCs, B-cell-depleted T cells, or T cells provided the cDNA or gDNA that made up the material.

Original data processing: The authors estimated nucleated cell counts from reference gene primer amplification. Assay used: immunoSEQ multiplex PCR; TCRdb lists only in-frame clones, some missing. V, J and clone size derive from that table, while D and trimming were established from the DNA sequence. The sample lists 250,000 to 300,000 clones; approximately 87% were seen once. V lost 3 bases to trimming and J lost 3 bases; unmatched junction nucleotides: 12. The CDR3 runs 16 residues. Germline V gene lookup returns CDR1 SQVTM and CDR2 ANQGSEA. The V gene is TRBV29-1, the J gene TRBJ2-5; 8 bases align to TRBD2. The source material was peripheral blood. The sequence was obtained from a man in his 60s who had recovered from COVID-19. The CDR3 DNA reads as TGCAGCGTTGATCCCATCTGGGGACTAGGAAAAGAGACCCAGTACTTC. This encodes CSVDPIWGLGKETQYF.